Each of the 7 T cell receptor beta chains below was sequenced from the same sample in a study of blood T cell repertoires in COVID-19. Repertoires were generated with immunoSEQ multiplex PCR, while TCRdb's copy carries only in-frame clones and drops some. The sample lists about 320,000 clones, around 90% seen once, with around 9% in the top ten. The specimen sequenced was PBMCs or T cells enriched from blood (not recorded which). The receptors come from a woman aged 18 to 35 who had recovered from COVID-19.

The rearrangement uses TRBV7-3 and TRBJ1-6; 8 bases align to TRBD1. This CDR3 spans 15 amino acids. CDR1 is SGHTA and CDR2 is FQGTGA in the germline V gene. Trimming took 3 bases from V and 7 from J; bases not matched to a gene: 5. CDR3 loop: CASSLNRGSNSPLHF. CDR3 in DNA: TGTGCCAGCAGCTTGAACAGGGGGTCCAATTCACCCCTCCACTTT.

The V gene is TRBV6-5, the J gene TRBJ2-3; possible D gene TRBD1, 7 bases. CDR1 is MNHEY, CDR2 SVGAGI, per germline. Trimming cost V 4 bases and J 14 bases, with 19 bases left between them. The CDR3 contains 13 residues. CDR3 DNA: TGTGCCAGCAGTTCTGCTGGCGGGGACAGTTCGTATTTT. Translating gives CASSSAGGDSSYF.

The rearrangement joins TRBV9 to TRBJ1-2; 9 nucleotides line up with TRBD1. The germline V gene encodes CDR1 SGDLS and CDR2 YYNGEE. The junction had 8 bases not matched to a gene; V was cut back by 3 bases and J by 8 bases. CDR3 length: 14 residues. The CDR3, as DNA: TGTGCCAGCAGCGGGACAGGGGTCTTGCGGGGCTACACCTTC. Amino acids: CASSGTGVLRGYTF. Based on the CDR3 plus reference TRBV9 and TRBJ1-2, the full variable domain is DSGVTQTPKHLITATGQRVTLRCSPRSGDLSVYWYQQSLDQGLQFLIQYYNGEERAKGNILERFSAQQFPDLHSELNLSSLELGDSALYFCASSGTGVLRGYTFGSGTRLTVV.

The genes are TRBV12-2 and TRBJ1-2; the DNA was not compared with TRBD1, the D call given in the table. TRBV12-2 is flagged as a pseudogene. The CDR3 runs to 18 residues. CDR3 protein: CASRCLGVVGRFYYGYTF. CDR3 DNA: TGTGCAAGTCGCTGCCTAGGGGTGGTTGGCAGATTCTACTATGGCTACACCTTC.

CDR3 protein: CASSLVHMANYGYTF. The CDR3 DNA reads TGTGCCAGCAGCTTAGTACACATGGCTAACTATGGCTACACCTTC. The chain uses TRBV11-2 and TRBJ1-2; D gene unclear. Trimming left V 1 base short and J 0 bases short, with 9 bases between. Per the germline V gene, CDR1 is SGHAT and CDR2 is FQNNGV. This CDR3 comprises 15 residues.

The V gene is TRBV7-6, the J gene TRBJ1-6, with 7 bases lining up with TRBD1. This CDR3 spans 14 amino acids. In germline, CDR1 is SGHVS, CDR2 FNYEAQ. V was clipped by 2 bases and J by 8 bases; unmatched bases: 3. As DNA, the CDR3 is TGTGCCAGCAGCTTAAGACAGGGTGATTCACCCCTCCACTTT. This encodes CASSLRQGDSPLHF.

This chain joins TRBV2 and TRBJ1-2, with D possibly matching TRBD1 (5 bases). The CDR3 is 14 residues long. Germline CDR1 SNHLY, CDR2 FYNNEI. V lost 2 bases and J lost 3, with 10 bases in between. CDR3 coding DNA: TGTGCCAGCAGTGAACAGGGATTGGACTATGGCTACACCTTC. It encodes CASSEQGLDYGYTF. Filled out from reference TRBV2 and TRBJ1-2, the complete variable domain reads EPEVTQTPSHQVTQMGQEVILRCVPISNHLYFYWYRQILGQKVEFLVSFYNNEISEKSEIFDDQFSVERPDGSNFTLKIRSTKLEDSAMYFCASSEQGLDYGYTFGSGTRLTVV.